Below, 20 T cell receptor beta chains from the same sample are listed, as sequenced in a study of CD8+CD57+ T cells in acquired aplastic anemia. For sequencing, patients were chosen who had shown expansion of CD8+CD57+ cells by flow cytometry. The template used for profiling TCR beta VDJ and CDR3 was genomic DNA. TCRdb used MiXCR to reprocess the reads, holding one entry per CDR3 protein. There are about 260,000 distinct CDR3 sequences in the sample; around 82% occur only once, and approximately 40% lies in the top ten. Sequenced material: sorted CD4+, CD8+, or CD8+CD57+ T cells (not recorded which) from PBMCs. All receptors come from a human donor with aplastic anemia.

V usage is TRBV7-6 and J usage is TRBJ2-1; 7 nucleotides align to TRBD2. The trim removed 6 bases at V and 13 bases at J, leaving 18 bases unmatched. Looked up from germline, CDR1 is SGHVS and CDR2 is FNYEAQ. This CDR3 spans 15 amino acids. CDR3 region: CASSCTRAGGNAQFF. The CDR3 bases are TGTGCCAGCAGTTGCACCCGGGCCGGGGGGAATGCCCAGTTCTTC.

On this clonotype: This may come from a read error, since a much larger clone is one base off. This chain uses TRBV11-3 with TRBJ2-3; no definite D call. CDR1 and CDR2 (germline): SGHNT, YENEEA. This CDR3 region has 13 residues. The V end lost 6 bases, the J end lost 3 bases, and 10 bases lay between the germline ends. The DNA of the CDR3 is TGTGCCAGCAGGTTCGATCTGACAGATACGCAGTATTTT. Protein: CASRFDLTDTQYF.

The V gene is TRBV7-2, the J gene TRBJ1-5; D remains unclear. The V gene's germline CDR1 is SGHTA and CDR2 FQGNSA. The V gene lost 5 bases and the J gene lost 5 bases, with 10 bases spanning the gap. The CDR3 length is 13 residues. The CDR3 region has the DNA TGTGCCAGCAGCACAAGTCTTCATCAGCCCCAGCATTTT. Translating it yields CASSTSLHQPQHF.

With respect to this clonotype: Since the CDR3 does not end with the conserved phenylalanine or tryptophan, this likely comes from a read error. The limits of the CDR3 on the DNA are not certain, so only TCRdb's listed CDR3 is given. The chain joins TRBV7-8 to TRBJ2-3; the table's D call, TRBD1, has no DNA check behind it. Germline CDR1 and CDR2: SGHVS and FQNEAQ. The CDR3 contains 13 residues when both ends are counted. The CDR3 reads CASSFAGGHAKQY.

As concerns this clonotype: A read error may account for a junction end that differs from germline. The chain combines TRBV7-8 with TRBJ2-2, with D possibly matching TRBD2 (5 bases). Per germline, CDR1 SGHVS and CDR2 FQNEAQ. This CDR3 spans 13 amino acids. The CDR3 region is CASSLSGGPETQF. The CDR3 nucleotides are TGTGCCAGCAGCTTGTCCGGAGGCCCCGAGACGCAGTTT.

The V gene is TRBV7-9, the J gene TRBJ2-7, with TRBD1 identical over 12 bases. CDR3 length: 18 amino acids. The ends lost 2 bases at V and 4 bases at J; junction bases unmatched: 12. CDR1 is SEHNR, CDR2 FQNEAQ, per germline (reference sequence). CDR3 in amino acids: CASSLQGQGASNEYEQYV. The CDR3 coding sequence is TGTGCCAGCAGCTTACAGGGACAGGGGGCGTCTAATGAATACGAGCAGTACGTC.

Concerning this clonotype: One junction end does not reproduce the germline sequence, and a read error may be involved. CDR3 DNA: TGTGCCACCAGCCGAGACAGGATAAACAACGAGCAGTACTTC. This encodes CATSRDRINNEQYF. The rearrangement links TRBV15 to TRBJ2-7; weak D call: TRBD1 (6 bases). Per germline, CDR1 LNHNV and CDR2 YYDKDF (reference sequence). The CDR3 has 14 residues.

In the case of this clonotype: The junction does not match germline at one end; this may be a read error. The J gene is TRBJ2-5, the V gene TRBV7-9, with TRBD1 matching 7 bases. The CDR3 has 12 residues. From germline, CDR1 is SEHNR and CDR2 FQNEAQ (reference sequence). CDR3 residues: CAGKGARATQSF. CDR3 sequence (DNA): TGTGCCGGCAAGGGGGCTAGGGCGACCCAGTCTTTC.

CDR3 loop: CASSSHRKANLAEQYV. The CDR3 nucleotides read TGTGCCAGCAGCTCACATCGAAAGGCGAACCTGGCCGAGCAGTACGTC. The chain recombines TRBV11-3 with TRBJ2-7, with no clear D. Germline values: CDR1 SGHNT, CDR2 YENEEA. Deletions cut 4 bases from V and 6 bases from J, with 22 bases between. The CDR3 length is 16 residues.

About this clonotype: It is likely a read error, because the conserved phenylalanine at the end of the CDR3 is missing. The DNA is left out, because the CDR3 cannot be placed on it with certainty; the CDR3 is given as TCRdb lists it. V usage is TRBV7-6 and J usage is TRBJ2-3; the table's D call, TRBD1, was not checked against the DNA. Termini included, the CDR3 measures 13 amino acids. Germline V gene lookup returns CDR1 SGHVS and CDR2 FNYEAQ. CDR3 residues: CASGDGGTPTKYY.

The rearrangement joins TRBV5-6 to TRBJ1-2; TRBD1 might be the D (5 bases). With 7 bases removed from V and 5 bases from J, the gap between germline ends came to 24 bases. Germline V gene sequence: CDR1 SGHDT, CDR2 YYEEEE. The length of the CDR3 is 16 residues. CDR3 protein: CASRSSWDGLVYGYTF. The CDR3 bases are TGTGCCAGCCGTTCCTCCTGGGACGGGCTCGTATATGGCTACACCTTC.

This clonotype was seen just once. The conserved phenylalanine or tryptophan is not found at the CDR3 terminus, so this likely reflects a read error. No DNA is shown, since the ends of the CDR3 on it are uncertain; the CDR3 is the one TCRdb lists. The chain's CDR3 is CASSYLGSYGANVLTT. The chain carries TRBV2 and TRBJ2-6. Germline CDR1 SNHLY, CDR2 FYNNEI. The CDR3 is 16 amino acids in total, end residues counted.

This chain joins TRBV7-3 and TRBJ1-4, with 7 bases that match TRBD1. The germline V gene has CDR1 SGHTA and CDR2 FQGTGA. The CDR3 runs to 12 residues. Losses at the gene ends were 5 bases for V and 7 bases for J; bases not matched to a gene: 1. CDR3 DNA: TGTGCCAGCAGCCCAGGGGGTGAAAAACTGTTTTTT. It yields the protein CASSPGGEKLFF.

Comment on this clonotype: Germline and junction disagree at one end, which may indicate a read error. The gene calls are TRBV7-4 and TRBJ2-5; no firm D call. The germline V gene has CDR1 SGHVT and CDR2 SQSDAQ. The CDR3 covers 14 residues. CDR3 amino acids: CATSCASQRETQYF. The CDR3 bases are TGTGCCACCAGCTGTGCTAGTCAGCGAGAGACCCAGTACTTC. The full variable domain, completed using reference TRBV7-4 and TRBJ2-5, is GAGVSQSPRYKVAKRGRDVALRCDSISGHVTLYWYRQTLGQGSEVLTYSQSDAQRDKSGRPSGRFSAERPERSVSTLKIQRTEQGDSAVYLCATSCASQRETQYFGPGTRLLVL.

Only a few counts were recorded for this clonotype. This chain links TRBV15 with TRBJ2-1; D unresolved. Trimming pared 1 base from V and 10 bases from J, leaving 5 bases between. This CDR3 is built from 11 residues. Germline CDR1 reads LNHNV; CDR2 reads YYDKDF (reference sequence). The CDR3 loop reads CATSRGSEQFF. CDR3 DNA sequence: TGTGCCACCAGCAGAGGCAGCGAGCAGTTCTTC. Based on the CDR3 plus reference TRBV15 and TRBJ2-1, the full variable domain is DAMVIQNPRYQVTQFGKPVTLSCSQTLNHNVMYWYQQKSSQAPKLLFHYYDKDFNNEADTPDNFQSRRPNTSFCFLDIRSPGLGDTAMYLCATSRGSEQFFGPGTRLTVL.

In the case of this clonotype: A read error may produce the germline difference seen at one junction end. The chain employs TRBV12-3 or TRBV12-4 and TRBJ2-2; no clear D gene. This CDR3 has 14 residues. CDR3 DNA sequence: TGTGCCACCAGTCGACGAGGCAGTGGCGGGGAGCTGTTTTTT. It specifies CATSRRGSGGELFF.

This clonotype has more than one count but fewer than ten. The junction and the germline gene differ at one end; a read error may be behind it. The chain combines TRBV7-2 with TRBJ2-5; 10 bases agree with TRBD2. CDR1 is SGHTA and CDR2 is FQGNSA in the germline V gene. The CDR3 sequence is 14 residues long. As DNA, the CDR3 is TGTGCCAGCAGCTTGGCTAGCGGGAGCGGAAATACGCAGTTC. Its protein product is CASSLASGSGNTQF.

The J gene is TRBJ2-7, the V gene TRBV24-1; 7 bases agree with TRBD2. The J call is doubtful: the DNA matches TRBJ2-1 better. Per germline, CDR1 KGHDR and CDR2 SFDVKD. The CDR3 totals 14 residues. This CDR3 reads CASGTSGEEYEQFF. CDR3 sequence (DNA): TGTGCCAGCGGGACCAGCGGGGAGGAGTACGAGCAGTTCTTC.

As regards this clonotype: One end of the junction is discordant with germline, which a read error may explain. This chain uses TRBV7-8 with TRBJ2-3; D may be TRBD2 (5 bases). The CDR3 has 14 residues. Germline CDR1 is SGHVS and CDR2 is FQNEAQ. The CDR3 protein is CASSFAGGGTALSF. The CDR3 bases are TGTGCCAGCAGCTTTGCTGGAGGTGGCACAGCGCTTTCCTTT.

Remarks on this clonotype: Mismatch with germline at one junction end may stem from a read error. The chain is built from TRBV9 and TRBJ2-5; D ambiguous. This CDR3 has 14 residues. Germline CDR1 is SGDLS and CDR2 is YYNGEE. The CDR3 DNA is TGTGCCAGCAGCAGCGACTCCGCCTCCGAGACCTCACACTTC. It specifies CASSSDSASETSHF.